These 27 T cell receptor beta chains came from one sample sequenced in a study of blood T cell repertoires in COVID-19. The assay was immunoSEQ multiplex PCR, and TCRdb's table has in-frame clones only and misses some. The table includes 150,000 to 200,000 clones, over 70% detected once. The sample taken for sequencing was PBMCs or T cells enriched from blood (not recorded which). These receptor sequences come from a woman aged 60-70 years who had recovered from COVID-19.

This clone turned up a few times. The J gene is TRBJ2-2, the V gene TRBV11-2; D not resolved. V shed 1 base and J shed 2 bases, with 17 bases lying between them. The CDR3 runs 18 residues. CDR1 is SGHAT and CDR2 is FQNNGV in the germline V gene. CDR3 residues: CASSLGPLLAVNTGELFF. The CDR3 coding sequence is TGTGCCAGCAGCTTAGGCCCCCTACTCGCGGTTAACACCGGGGAGCTGTTTTTT.

The rearrangement joins TRBV7-9 to TRBJ1-1, with 9 nucleotides matching TRBD1. This CDR3 has 13 residues. The V gene end was trimmed by 6 bases and the J gene end by 7 bases; junction bases not matched to a gene: 6. Germline values: CDR1 SEHNR, CDR2 FQNEAQ (reference sequence). The CDR3: CASSKTGGSEAFF. Written as DNA, the CDR3 is TGTGCCAGCAGTAAAACAGGGGGCAGTGAAGCTTTCTTT.

The rearrangement joins TRBV19 to TRBJ2-7; 10 positions match TRBD1. The germline gives CDR1 LNHDA, CDR2 SQIVND (reference sequence). V dropped 3 bases and J dropped 2; count of bases not matched to a gene: 1. The CDR3 totals 14 residues. The CDR3 bases are TGTGCCAGTAGTATCGGGACAGGGGCCTACGAGCAGTACTTC. Encoded protein: CASSIGTGAYEQYF.

J is TRBJ2-1 and V is TRBV24-1; no definite D call. CDR1 is KGHDR and CDR2 is SFDVKD in the germline V gene. The CDR3 is made up of 12 amino acids. V gave up 1 base and J gave up 12 bases, with 9 bases separating them. CDR3 DNA: TGTGCCACCAGTGATTTCAATGAGCGGCAGTTCTTC. This gives the protein CATSDFNERQFF.

J is TRBJ2-7 and V is TRBV19, with D perhaps matching TRBD1 (6 bases). Trimming took 3 bases from V and 5 from J, leaving 14 bases between them. Germline V gives CDR1 LNHDA, CDR2 SQIVND (reference sequence). The CDR3 runs 14 residues. The CDR3 coding sequence is TGTGCCAGTAGTATCTGGTCAGGGGCGAACGAGCAGTACTTC. As protein: CASSIWSGANEQYF.

This clone was counted a few times. The sample has other DNA sequences that encode this CDR3 too. The rearrangement uses TRBV2 and TRBJ2-5; TRBD1 matches 8 bases. V was pared by 5 bases and J by 2 bases, with 1 base of the junction left unmatched. This CDR3 is 13 amino acids long. From germline, CDR1 is SNHLY and CDR2 FYNNEI. The CDR3 loop is CASSRDRQETQYF. The CDR3 bases are TGTGCCAGCAGTCGGGACAGGCAAGAGACCCAGTACTTC.

This chain joins TRBV12-3 or TRBV12-4 and TRBJ2-7, with 8 bases that match TRBD1. This CDR3 comprises 13 residues. V shed 7 bases and J 3 bases; nucleotides not matched to a gene: 5. The DNA for the CDR3 is TGTGCCAGCACCCCCGGGACAGGCTACGAGCAGTACTTC. This sequence encodes CASTPGTGYEQYF.

The chain links TRBV10-3 to TRBJ1-5, with 7 bases aligning to TRBD1. The CDR3 runs 14 residues. Germline V CDR1 and CDR2: ENHRY, SYGVKD. The ends lost 6 bases at V and 2 bases at J; junction bases unmatched: 4. This CDR3 reads CAISKDRGNQPQHF. CDR3 nucleotides: TGTGCCATCAGCAAAGACAGGGGCAATCAGCCCCAGCATTTT.

This rearrangement joins TRBV27 to TRBJ1-2; 7 bases map to TRBD1. V lost 2 bases and J lost 8; bases outside the gene matches: 8. Germline CDR1 MNHEY, CDR2 SMNVEV (reference sequence). This CDR3 has 14 residues. The CDR3, as DNA: TGTGCCAGCAGTTTAAGGGGGCAGGGGCAAGGCTACACCTTC. The encoded protein is CASSLRGQGQGYTF.

The sample holds a few counts of this clone. The chain links TRBV30 to TRBJ1-6, with 8 bases matching TRBD1. The V gene's germline CDR1 is GTSNPN and CDR2 SVGIG (reference sequence). The V gene end was trimmed by 0 bases and the J gene end by 11 bases; junction bases not matched to a gene: 9. The CDR3 contains 15 residues. Here the CDR3 reads CAWSVDRGDIPPLHF. The DNA of the CDR3 is TGTGCCTGGAGTGTAGACAGGGGCGATATTCCACCCCTCCACTTT.

The genes are TRBV9 and TRBJ2-2; 8 nucleotides match TRBD1. The germline gives CDR1 SGDLS, CDR2 YYNGEE. Trimming removed 4 bases from V and 3 bases from J; junction bases left unmatched: 5. The CDR3 sequence is 15 residues long. CDR3 in amino acids: CASSSRGRDTGELFF. The CDR3, as DNA: TGTGCCAGCAGCTCCAGGGGGCGCGACACCGGGGAGCTGTTTTTT. The full variable domain, in which reference TRBV9 and TRBJ2-2 provide the parts outside the CDR3, is DSGVTQTPKHLITATGQRVTLRCSPRSGDLSVYWYQQSLDQGLQFLIQYYNGEERAKGNILERFSAQQFPDLHSELNLSSLELGDSALYFCASSSRGRDTGELFFGEGSRLTVL.

In its sample, this clone was seen a few times. The CDR3 DNA is TGTGCCAGCAGGGGAGAGCCGGACAGGGATTCCAGCGAGCAGTACTTC. This encodes CASRGEPDRDSSEQYF. The genes are TRBV28 and TRBJ2-7; TRBD1 agrees at 8 bases. This CDR3 has 16 amino acids. Germline V gives CDR1 MDHEN, CDR2 SYDVKM. Trimming cost V 6 bases and J 6 bases; bases outside gene matches: 16.

Written as DNA, the CDR3 is TGTGCCAGCAGTTTTGGGGACAGGTATGGTCGCCCCTACGAGCAGTACTTC. Its translation: CASSFGDRYGRPYEQYF. This rearrangement joins TRBV28 to TRBJ2-7; 8 bases map to TRBD1. The V gene's germline CDR1 is MDHEN and CDR2 SYDVKM. V was clipped by 3 bases and J by 2 bases; unmatched bases: 12. The CDR3 has 17 amino acids.

The chain has TRBV7-2 and TRBJ1-6; the match to TRBD1 covers 7 bases. J was trimmed by 10 bases and V by 5 bases; bases with no gene match: 11. The CDR3 runs 15 residues. CDR1 is SGHTA and CDR2 is FQGNSA in the germline V gene. As DNA, the CDR3 is TGTGCCAGCAGCCGGATCACAGGGGCCAACTCACCCCTCCACTTT. It specifies CASSRITGANSPLHF.

The chain combines TRBV6-5 with TRBJ2-7; 8 nucleotides align to TRBD1. The V segment lost 6 bases and the J segment 4 bases; nucleotides outside the gene matches: 8. This CDR3 contains 14 residues. Germline CDR1 reads MNHEY; CDR2 reads SVGAGI. CDR3 bases: TGTGCCAGCAGAGTCGGGACAGGCATATACGAGCAGTACTTC. It is translated as CASRVGTGIYEQYF.

The CDR3 sequence is CASSYGTVPSNEQFF. The CDR3 DNA reads as TGTGCCAGCAGCTACGGGACAGTTCCATCAAATGAGCAGTTCTTC. This chain uses TRBV3-1 (or the pseudogene TRBV3-2) with TRBJ2-1, with 7 nucleotides matching TRBD1. J lost 7 bases, V lost 5 bases, and 11 bases had no gene match. The CDR3 consists of 15 residues. Germline lookup yields CDR1 LGHDT and CDR2 YNNKEL (reference sequence).

This chain connects TRBV5-1 to TRBJ1-1; 9 bases are shared with TRBD1. V shed 5 bases, J shed 4 bases, and the junction held 9 bases outside the gene matches. The germline V gene has CDR1 SGHRS and CDR2 YFSETQ. This CDR3 region has 15 residues. CDR3 amino acids: CASSTISGQGTEAFF. Written as DNA, the CDR3 is TGCGCCAGCAGTACAATATCGGGACAGGGCACTGAAGCTTTCTTT.

V usage is TRBV7-8 and J usage is TRBJ2-1, with D possibly TRBD1 on 6 matching bases. This CDR3 spans 16 amino acids. V lost 7 bases and J lost 0, with 16 bases in between. Germline CDR1 is SGHVS and CDR2 is FQNEAQ. CDR3 protein: CASNQQGGNSYNEQFF. As DNA, the CDR3 is TGTGCCAGCAACCAACAGGGCGGCAACTCCTACAATGAGCAGTTCTTC.

The rearrangement joins TRBV20-1 to TRBJ1-2; 10 bases match TRBD1. From germline, CDR1 is DFQATT and CDR2 SNEGSKA (reference sequence). The CDR3 spans 11 residues. CDR3 sequence (DNA): TGCAAAGGGACAGGGGAAGAAGGCTACACCTTC. Translation: CKGTGEEGYTF.

This clone occurred once. The chain links TRBV5-1 to TRBJ2-3, with 10 bases aligning to TRBD2. V trimming: 1 base; J trimming: 4 bases; junction bases outside the gene matches: 9. Germline V CDR1 and CDR2: SGHRS, YFSETQ. There are 17 residues in the CDR3. Here the CDR3 reads CASSLSVAGGSADTQYF. CDR3 in DNA: TGCGCCAGCAGCTTGAGTGTAGCGGGGGGTTCTGCAGATACGCAGTATTTT.

The CDR3 region has the DNA TGTGCCAGCAGCCGGGACAGTTCCTACGAGCAGTACTTC. Amino acids: CASSRDSSYEQYF. The rearrangement links TRBV3-1 (or the pseudogene TRBV3-2) to TRBJ2-7; TRBD1 agrees at 7 bases. The CDR3 is 13 residues long. Germline CDR1 and CDR2: LGHDT and YNNKEL (reference sequence). V gave up 4 bases and J gave up 1 base; unmatched junction bases: 1.

This rearrangement joins TRBV6-1 to TRBJ1-6; D is uncertain. CDR1 is MNHNS, CDR2 SASEGT, per germline. This CDR3 has 18 residues. The V end was cut by 1 base, the J end by 0 bases, with 13 bases between. The CDR3 region has the DNA TGTGCCAGCAGTGAAGTCAATCAACTGAGCTCCTATAATTCACCCCTCCACTTT. It codes for CASSEVNQLSSYNSPLHF.

In this sample, this clone turned up once. The rearrangement links TRBV7-6 to TRBJ2-2, with a possible D match to TRBD2 (6 bases). Germline CDR1 and CDR2: SGHVS and FNYEAQ. V lost 4 bases to trimming and J lost 6 bases, with 18 bases between them. The CDR3 covers 16 residues. CDR3 protein: CASSSLRGRGAGELFF. The CDR3, as DNA: TGTGCCAGCAGCTCCCTTCGGGGGAGAGGCGCCGGGGAGCTGTTTTTT.

The chain employs TRBV28 and TRBJ2-7, with D maybe TRBD1 (7 bases). Germline V gene lookup returns CDR1 MDHEN and CDR2 SYDVKM. With 5 bases removed from V and 7 bases from J, the gap between germline ends came to 18 bases. This CDR3 is 14 amino acids long. CDR3 residues: CASSTTGEVGEQYF. CDR3 in DNA: TGTGCCAGCAGTACCACAGGGGAGGTGGGAGAGCAGTACTTC.

The chain recombines TRBV15 with TRBJ2-2; no clear D. The ends were cut back, 0 bases at V and 2 bases at J, with 7 bases in the middle. The CDR3 consists of 15 residues. CDR1 LNHNV and CDR2 YYDKDF come from the germline V gene (reference sequence). The CDR3 is CATSRDYSNTGELFF. The CDR3 DNA is TGTGCCACCAGCAGAGATTACAGTAACACCGGGGAGCTGTTTTTT.

This chain joins TRBV3-1 (or the pseudogene TRBV3-2) and TRBJ1-3; a possible D gene is TRBD1 (5 bases). CDR1 is LGHDT and CDR2 is YNNKEL in the germline V gene (reference sequence). This CDR3 comprises 13 residues. With 5 bases removed from V and 5 bases from J, the gap between germline ends came to 10 bases. The CDR3 protein is CASSGGGRNTIYF. CDR3 nucleotides: TGTGCCAGCAGCGGGGGGGGAAGAAACACCATATATTTT.

In DNA form, the CDR3 reads TGTGCCAGCGGGTCCGGGACAGTGAACACTGAAGCTTTCTTT. It encodes CASGSGTVNTEAFF. The J gene is TRBJ1-1, the V gene TRBV27, with 7 bases identical to TRBD1. V shed 8 bases, J shed 0 bases, and the junction held 6 bases outside the gene matches. In germline, CDR1 is MNHEY, CDR2 SMNVEV (reference sequence). There are 14 residues in the CDR3.